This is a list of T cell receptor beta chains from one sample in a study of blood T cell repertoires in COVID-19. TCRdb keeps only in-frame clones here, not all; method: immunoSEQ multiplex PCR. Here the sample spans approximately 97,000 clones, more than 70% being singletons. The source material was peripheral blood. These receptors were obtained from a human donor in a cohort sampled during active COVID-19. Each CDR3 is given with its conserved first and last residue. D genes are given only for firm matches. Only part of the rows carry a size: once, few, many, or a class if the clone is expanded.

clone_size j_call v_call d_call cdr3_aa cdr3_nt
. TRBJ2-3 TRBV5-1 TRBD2 CASSLAAGGVTDTQYF TGCGCCAGCAGCTTGGCTGCGGGAGGAGTCACAGATACGCAGTATTTT
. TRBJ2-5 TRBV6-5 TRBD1 CASLTQDRGRETQYF TGTGCCAGTTTAACTCAGGACAGGGGGCGAGAGACCCAGTACTTC
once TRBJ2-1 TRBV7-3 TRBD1 CASSKQGAVISSYNEQFF TGTGCCAGCTCCAAACAGGGGGCCGTTATTAGCTCCTACAATGAGCAGTTCTTC
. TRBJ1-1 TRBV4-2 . CASSPQARHAGTEAFF TGTGCCAGCAGCCCCCAGGCCAGGCATGCGGGAACTGAAGCTTTCTTT
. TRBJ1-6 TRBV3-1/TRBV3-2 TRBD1 CASSRRQGREGSPLHF TGTGCCAGCAGCCGTCGACAGGGTCGAGAAGGATCACCCCTCCACTTT
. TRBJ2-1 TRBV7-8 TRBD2 CASSLFASGTPEQFF TGTGCCAGCAGCTTATTTGCTAGCGGTACGCCTGAGCAGTTCTTC
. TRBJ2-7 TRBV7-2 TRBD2 CASSFSGRGNEQYF TGTGCCAGCAGCTTTAGCGGGAGGGGGAACGAGCAGTACTTC
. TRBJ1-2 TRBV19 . CASSLDLRGNIRGYTF TGTGCCAGTAGTCTCGATCTTAGGGGGAACATTCGGGGCTACACCTTC
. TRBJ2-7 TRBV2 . CASNGRYEQYF TGTGCCAGCAATGGGAGGTACGAGCAGTACTTC
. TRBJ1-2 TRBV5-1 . CASSVAGTAGGYTF TGCGCCAGCAGCGTAGCAGGGACGGCGGGGGGCTACACCTTC
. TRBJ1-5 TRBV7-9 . CASTTGNQPQHF TGTGCCAGCACCACAGGGAACCAGCCCCAGCATTTT
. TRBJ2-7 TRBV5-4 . CASSLEGRAYEQYF TGTGCCAGCAGCTTGGAGGGCAGGGCCTACGAGCAGTACTTC
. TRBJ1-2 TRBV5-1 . CASRPEAGRAYGYTF TGCGCCAGTCGGCCGGAGGCGGGAAGGGCTTATGGCTACACCTTC
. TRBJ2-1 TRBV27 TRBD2 CASSPGLAVYNEQFF TGTGCCAGCAGTCCGGGACTAGCGGTTTACAATGAGCAGTTCTTC
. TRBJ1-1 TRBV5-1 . CASSSAGGQGYTEAFF TGCGCCAGCAGCTCCGCAGGTGGGCAGGGATACACTGAAGCTTTCTTT
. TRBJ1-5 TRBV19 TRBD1 CASSTTDRGLDSNQPQHF TGTGCCAGTAGTACAACGGACAGGGGGCTCGATAGCAATCAGCCCCAGCATTTT
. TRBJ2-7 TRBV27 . CASRSPPSYEQYF TGTGCCAGCCGGTCCCCCCCCTCCTACGAGCAGTACTTC
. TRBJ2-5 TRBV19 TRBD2 CASRKAGGQETQYF TGTGCCAGTAGGAAAGCGGGAGGCCAAGAGACCCAGTACTTC
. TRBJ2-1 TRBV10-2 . CASSESKIWGERDEQFF TGCGCCAGCAGTGAGTCCAAAATCTGGGGGGAGAGAGATGAGCAGTTCTTC
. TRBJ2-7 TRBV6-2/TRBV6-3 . CASSYAGFSYEQYF TGTGCCAGCAGTTACGCCGGGTTCTCCTACGAGCAGTACTTC
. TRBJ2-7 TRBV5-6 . CASSQGTLTGYEQYF TGTGCCAGCAGTCAGGGGACACTCACCGGCTACGAGCAGTACTTC
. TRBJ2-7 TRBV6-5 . CASSYVAASYEQYF TGTGCCAGCAGTTACGTTGCGGCCTCCTACGAGCAGTACTTC
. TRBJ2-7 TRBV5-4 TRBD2 CASSTTSGASGYEQYF TGTGCCAGCAGCACCACTAGCGGGGCCTCAGGGTACGAGCAGTACTTC